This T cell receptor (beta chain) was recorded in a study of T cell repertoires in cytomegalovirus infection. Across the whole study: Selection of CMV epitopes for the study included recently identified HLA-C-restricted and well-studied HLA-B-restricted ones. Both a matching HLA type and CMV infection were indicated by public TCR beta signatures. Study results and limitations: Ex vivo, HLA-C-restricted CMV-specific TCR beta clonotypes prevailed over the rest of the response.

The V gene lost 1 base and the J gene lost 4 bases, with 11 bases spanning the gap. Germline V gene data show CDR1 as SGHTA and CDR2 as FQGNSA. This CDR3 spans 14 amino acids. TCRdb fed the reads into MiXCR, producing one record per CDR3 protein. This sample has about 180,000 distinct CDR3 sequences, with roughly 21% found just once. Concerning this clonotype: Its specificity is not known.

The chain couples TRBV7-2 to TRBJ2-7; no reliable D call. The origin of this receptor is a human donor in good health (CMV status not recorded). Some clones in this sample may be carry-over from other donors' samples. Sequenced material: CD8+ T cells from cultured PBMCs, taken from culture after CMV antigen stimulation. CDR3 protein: CASSLVFGKYEQYF. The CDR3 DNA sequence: TGTGCCAGCAGCTTAGTCTTCGGAAAGTACGAGCAGTACTTC.